The clone carrying this T cell receptor beta chain has a count of ten or more. TCR beta CDR3 regions were amplified from RNA transcripts. RT-PCR in the first round used HTBI primers; a second-round multiplex PCR followed. TCRdb passed the multiplex PCR reads through MiXCR, listing each CDR3 protein once. The data hold 350,000 to 400,000 distinct CDR3 sequences, with around 19% observed a single time. This sample was included in a study of Graves' ophthalmopathy and Graves' hyperthyroidism. Trimming took 0 bases from V and 7 from J; bases not matched to a gene: 10. The CDR3 loop spans 17 amino acids. Germline values: CDR1 SGHTA, CDR2 FQGNSA. Researchers turned away patients with other autoimmune diseases, uncontrolled infections, pregnancy or lactation.

This clonotype was sampled from a woman aged 18-29 years with Graves' ophthalmopathy. The chain combines TRBV7-2 with TRBJ2-7, with 12 bases that match TRBD1. The sample comprised peripheral blood. The CDR3 nucleotides are TGTGCCAGCAGCTTAGCGCGAAGAGGGACAGGGGGCGCAGAGCAGTACTTC. Translation gives CASSLARRGTGGAEQYF.